This T cell receptor beta chain was identified in a study of T cell responses to AZD1222 COVID-19 vaccine. Assay used: immunoSEQ multiplex PCR; TCRdb lists only in-frame clones, some missing. The sample lists around 99,000 clones; just over 90% were seen once. The V gene's germline CDR1 is LNHDA and CDR2 SQIVND (reference sequence). V dropped 1 base and J dropped 7 bases, with 11 bases sitting between them. The CDR3 consists of 15 residues. This specimen consisted of peripheral blood, obtained on day 0 of AZD1222 vaccination. The V and J genes are TRBV19 and TRBJ1-6, with a weak D call TRBD1 (5 bases). This receptor was identified in an adult in good health. The CDR3 sequence is CASSIAQVVNSPLHF. In nucleotides, the CDR3 is TGTGCCAGTAGTATAGCACAGGTTGTGAATTCACCCCTCCACTTT.